The 9 T cell receptor beta chains below were found in one sample sequenced in a study of cytomegalovirus exposure and HLA in healthy donors. The PCR was carried out with 60 Vbeta primers and 13 Jbeta primers. Using immunoSEQ multiplex PCR, the repertoire was profiled, and TCRdb retains in-frame clones only, with some absent. The sample table includes approximately 110,000 clones. Material for sequencing was PBMCs. The receptors come from a man aged 50 to 60 in good health and CMV-seronegative.

The rearrangement joins TRBV7-6 to TRBJ2-1; 7 positions match TRBD2. Germline loops: CDR1 SGHVS, CDR2 FNYEAQ. With V trimmed by 5 bases and J by 5 bases, 9 bases remained unmatched. This CDR3 is built from 15 residues. The CDR3, as DNA: TGTGCCAGCAGCCCCCTAGGGGAGGGGCACAATGAGCAGTTCTTC. Its translation is CASSPLGEGHNEQFF.

V usage is TRBV19 and J usage is TRBJ2-6; D gene uncertain. With 4 bases removed from V and 2 bases from J, the gap between germline ends came to 12 bases. Germline V gene data show CDR1 as LNHDA and CDR2 as SQIVND (reference sequence). CDR3 length: 16 amino acids. CDR3 nucleotide sequence: TGTGCCAGTAGTACCGGAGCCAGCACTGGGGCCAACGTCCTGACTTTC. This encodes CASSTGASTGANVLTF.

The V call is TRBV7-2, the J call TRBJ2-5; possibly TRBD1 for D (6 bases). Trimming left V 5 bases short and J 0 bases short, with 13 bases between. CDR1 and CDR2 from the germline V gene are SGHTA and FQGNSA. This CDR3 is 15 amino acids long. The CDR3 here is CASSRQTGNQETQYF. DNA for the CDR3: TGTGCCAGCAGCAGACAAACAGGGAACCAAGAGACCCAGTACTTC.

The rearrangement links TRBV20-1 to TRBJ1-3; no clear D. Trimming shortened V by 6 bases and J by 7 bases, and 10 bases separated the two germline ends. The CDR3 sequence is 11 residues long. From germline, CDR1 is DFQATT and CDR2 SNEGSKA (reference sequence). The CDR3 sequence: CSARDGNTIYF. The CDR3 DNA follows: TGCAGTGCCCGCGACGGGAACACCATATATTTT.

V usage is TRBV9 and J usage is TRBJ2-7; 10 bases line up with TRBD1. CDR3 length: 14 residues. V shed 5 bases, J shed 6 bases, and the junction held 8 bases outside the gene matches. Germline assignment: CDR1 SGDLS and CDR2 YYNGEE. The DNA of the CDR3 is TGTGCCAGCAGTCCGGGACAGGGGTTAGGCGAGCAGTACTTC. This sequence encodes CASSPGQGLGEQYF.

The V gene is TRBV5-1, the J gene TRBJ2-1; 14 bases map to TRBD2. The length of the CDR3 is 16 residues. Germline V gene sequence: CDR1 SGHRS, CDR2 YFSETQ. V shed 0 bases and J 8 bases; nucleotides not matched to a gene: 4. CDR3 DNA sequence: TGCGCCAGCAGCTTGGGACTAGCGGGAGGGTCTGATGAGCAGTTCTTC. Translating gives CASSLGLAGGSDEQFF.

This chain links TRBV5-5 with TRBJ1-2, with TRBD1 as a possible D gene (6 bases). This CDR3 is built from 15 residues. V gave up 1 base and J gave up 4 bases, with 14 bases separating them. The V gene's germline CDR1 is SGHKS and CDR2 YYEKEE (reference sequence). In DNA, the CDR3 is TGTGCCAGCAGCTTGCGCGCACAGGGCAGCTATGGCTACACCTTC. It encodes CASSLRAQGSYGYTF. Full variable domain (missing parts from reference TRBV5-5 and TRBJ1-2): DAGVTQSPTHLIKTRGQQVTLRCSPISGHKSVSWYQQVLGQGPQFIFQYYEKEERGRGNFPDRFSARQFPNYSSELNVNALLLGDSALYLCASSLRAQGSYGYTFGSGTRLTVV.

The CDR3 loop is CASSLGQVTEAFF. CDR3 DNA: TGTGCCAGCAGCTTGGGACAAGTCACTGAAGCTTTCTTT. The chain has TRBV7-6 and TRBJ1-1, with a weak D call TRBD1 (6 bases). Germline values: CDR1 SGHVS, CDR2 FNYEAQ. The CDR3 loop spans 13 amino acids. The V and J ends lost 3 bases and 4 bases respectively, with 9 bases between them. Using reference TRBV7-6 and TRBJ1-1 for the parts outside the CDR3, the full variable domain is GAGVSQSPRYKVTKRGQDVALRCDPISGHVSLYWYRQALGQGPEFLTYFNYEAQQDKSGLPNDRFSAERPEGSISTLTIQRTEQRDSAMYRCASSLGQVTEAFFGQGTRLTVV.

The V call is TRBV13, the J call TRBJ2-3, with 13 bases that match TRBD2. The ends lost 5 bases at V and 2 bases at J; junction bases unmatched: 4. Germline CDR1 PRHDT, CDR2 FYEKMQ (reference sequence). The CDR3 is 16 amino acids. CDR3 nucleotides: TGTGCCAGCAGCCCGGGACTAGCGGGATTCACAGATACGCAGTATTTT. Amino acid sequence: CASSPGLAGFTDTQYF.